This T cell receptor (beta chain) was sequenced during a study of cytomegalovirus exposure and HLA in healthy donors (dated by TCRdb to about 2017). Regarding the complete study: In an earlier analysis of 587 of the donors, 276 Gb of sequence data and about 110 million unique TCR beta sequences from about 179 million T cells were reported. About 280 gigabases of sequencing data and 70 million to 95 million unique TCR sequences made up an early release that covered some 640 HLA-typed donors. Among the roughly 400 genotyped donors, 81% belonged to the genetic ancestry cluster associated with self-reported Caucasian donors. The study aimed to test whether cataloging public T cell receptors could reveal signatures of past pathogen exposure. The study profiled the T cell repertoires of hundreds of subjects by immunosequencing and related them to cytomegalovirus serostatus. Besides the first cohort of 666 subjects, a separate validation cohort made up of over 95 different subjects was used. The study combined high-throughput TCR immunosequencing, statistical association of individual TCRs with disease status, and machine learning to predict cytomegalovirus infection status. A later analysis re-examined previously published TCR beta repertoires from roughly 720 donors and added high-resolution HLA genotyping to investigate patterns of TCR occurrence. In the later analysis, no new phenotypic data were used to find candidate immune exposures; instead, reliance was placed on TCR beta sequences and their occurrence across donors. In an earlier analysis of more than 550 of the donors, high-throughput TCR beta sequencing was used to judge whether each TCR beta V gene segment behaved as functional or pseudogenic. Donor age, sex, ethnicity and CMV serostatus were collected together with the repertoire data. A later genetic analysis took genome-wide SNP genotypes for 398 of the 666 donors and used that subset as a discovery cohort. All discovery cohort repertoires had been generated on a single sequencing platform. HLA typing covered class I and class II loci at four-digit resolution. The number of donors typed differed by locus, with roughly 620-630 for A, B, C, DRB1 and DQB1, 522 for DQA1, about 610 for DPA1, and some 470 for DPB1. Roughly 5 DR-DQ haplotypes were handled as single units for association and clustering because linkage in the cohort was strong. Among about 370 genotyped donors of the cohort, an average of roughly 230,000 unique TCR beta nucleotide sequences was sequenced per donor, of which 15% to 20% were non-productive. General conclusions and limits of the study: In a later genetic analysis, a missense DCLRE1C variant was associated with V-gene and J-gene trimming of TCR beta chains, and the association was replicated in an independent cohort. Most TCR sequences were seen in very few donors, while some public TCRs were found in many individuals. A later analysis reported that several top co-occurrence clusters appeared linked to parvovirus B19, influenza, CMV and Epstein-Barr virus. Three of the identified cytomegalovirus-associated TCR beta chains were confirmed in vitro to be specific for cytomegalovirus antigens. According to a later analysis, most CMV-associated TCR beta chains appeared to be HLA-restricted, and the HLA associations seemed to be driven largely by CMV exposure. A further reported finding was that TCR beta sequences accurately predicted the HLA-A and HLA-B alleles for most subjects in the first cohort. In this cohort, only TCR beta chains were sequenced, and detectable features were limited by the absence of alpha or paired-chain data. In a later genetic analysis, fewer N-insertions in productive TCRs were reported among donors in an Asian-associated ancestry cluster than the roughly 640-donor mean. Because HLA typing was missing for some donors at each locus, association tests included only the typed subset. A later analysis found that TCR association rates varied across HLA loci, with DRB1 alleles showing the most associated TCRs and HLA-C alleles the fewest. Broadly in line with IMGT annotations, most TCR beta V segments showed up in productive rearrangements about 87% or about 30% of the time in an earlier analysis of 450 to 600 of the donors. Specific HLA alleles were associated with 16,951 TCR beta sequences at a false discovery rate of 0.05 in a later analysis. For the cohort, immune exposure information was limited to CMV serostatus. When HLA alleles, especially DR and DQ, strongly co-occurred, TCR associations were difficult to assign to individual alleles. The authors suggested that the approach could potentially be generalized to other disease states and immunological phenotypes. Because counts were too low, about 15 rarely observed V segments, including chromosome 9 orphons, were left out of the earlier analysis of a few hundred of the donors. A total of 150 or so TCR beta chains were listed by the study as associated with cytomegalovirus. The presence/absence analyses assumed that sequencing depth was roughly uniform across donors, and that assumption may not be true. Cytomegalovirus status was reported to be diagnosed by the classifier with high specificity and sensitivity in both the original and validation cohorts. Linkage disequilibrium might explain the correlated functional status among segregating V segments, but an unknown experimental factor could not be ruled out. A later analysis found that HLA-associated TCR beta chains were more clonally expanded and had lower generation probabilities than equally common non-associated chains. A cluster of highly shared sequence variants was judged likely to represent a technical artifact of the sequencing pipeline.

Library preparation employed the immunoSEQ multiplex PCR assay. For the multiplex PCR, a mixture combining 60 forward primers for TCR Vbeta segments and 13 reverse primers for TCR Jbeta segments was used. The CDR3 region of rearranged TCR beta genes was amplified from genomic DNA by a multiplex PCR assay. The amplified TCR beta libraries were sequenced on the Illumina HiSeq System as 87-base-pair reads. The study's own analysis went as follows. A later analysis counted some 80 million unique TCR beta chains across the 600 to 850 repertoires, and around 12 million of these chains were shared by at least two donors. Raw reads were error-corrected and collapsed into unique sequences with a nearest-neighbor algorithm that merged closely related sequences to remove PCR and sequencing errors. Alignment of CDR3 sequences to IMGT reference sequences was used to assign V, D and J gene segments. For a sequence to be retained, at least a six-nucleotide match to both a V gene segment and a J gene segment was required. A rearrangement was called productive if the CDR3 had no stop codons and remained in frame with V and J, and every other rearrangement was called non-productive. CDR3 was defined according to IMGT convention as the region running from the second conserved V-encoded cysteine to the conserved J-encoded phenylalanine. The earlier analysis of a few hundred of the donors excluded any sequence lacking an unambiguous match to a single V gene segment. An earlier analysis of 550 to 650 of the donors classified V segments as functional when productive rearrangements were above 56.7% and as segregating when the standard deviation between donors was above 5%. A statistical classification framework was built to diagnose cytomegalovirus status from the catalog of TCR beta chain sequences. In a later analysis, TCR nucleotide sequences were compared against IMGT/GENE-DB human TR gene sequences so that V and J genes could be assigned. In a later analysis, CDR3 sequences and most-parsimonious VDJ recombination scenarios were assigned using the TCRdist pipeline. In a later analysis, each TCR beta chain was defined by its CDR3 amino acid sequence together with its V-gene family, and reads lacking a unique V-gene family were excluded. In a later analysis, 450 to 600 highly shared, low-generation-probability nucleotide sequences were removed to address suspected cross-contamination and a sequencing artifact. In a later analysis, a clonal expansion index for each public chain was calculated from normalized within-repertoire ranks of inferred template counts. Generation probabilities in a later analysis came from a VDJ recombination model fitted to out-of-frame rearrangements, and those results were checked against IGoR. In a later analysis, hypergeometric tests were used to score TCR-TCR, TCR-HLA and TCR-CMV co-occurrence, with a repertoire-size bias correction applied to TCR pairs. A later analysis estimated false discovery rates by permuting HLA or CMV assignments 20 times. In a later analysis, co-occurring TCRs were grouped using DBSCAN, with TCRdist sequence similarity added in when clustering inside HLA-allele-positive subsets. Repertoires with fewer than 30,000 or more than 120,000 public chains, plus five repertoires with anomalous nucleotide sharing, were excluded from co-occurrence clustering. Held by TCRdb, this immuneACCESS table contains in-frame sequences only and omits some clones. Under half of the omission traces to an unresolved V gene where checked; the cause of the rest is unknown. From that table come the V and J calls and clone size; the DNA was used to work out D and trimming. This sample has roughly 200,000 clones in its table, and less than 80% of those were observed once. The ten largest make up about 0.72% of the sample.

Regarding this clone: Its antigen has not been determined. It has no much larger one-base neighbor in the sample; base qualities were not kept.

In total, over 600 healthy bone marrow donors made up the cohort. At the time of sampling, every cohort member was nominally healthy, though immune exposures that went unrecorded were likely present. The donor tested CMV seronegative and was one of the 352 seronegative cohort members. Each donor provided a peripheral blood sample, and peripheral blood mononuclear cells were used for TCR beta sequencing. Genomic DNA was extracted from the blood cell samples with the Qiagen DNeasy Blood Extraction Kit. This receptor was taken from a woman aged 40 to 50 in good health and CMV-seronegative. Sequences were obtained from PBMCs.

The base sequence is TGTGCCAGCAGCTTAGCCGGGACAGGGAGGATGTTTTTT. This yields the protein CASSLAGTGRMFF. The sequence is built from TRBV5-8 and TRBJ2-2; TRBD1 agrees with 9 junctional bases. CDR1 and CDR2 (SGHTS, YDEGEE) derive from the germline V gene. Clipping removes 2 bases from V and 15 bases from J, with 8 as the unmatched junction base count. The CDR3 numbers 13 residues from cysteine through phenylalanine. Of the read, only the CDR3 DNA is kept; its 39 bases are in frame from base 1.